The clone carrying this T cell receptor (beta chain) was detected ten times or more. Antigen specificity is unknown. CD8+CD4-CCR7+CD45RA+ cells were sorted as naive CD8 T cells. This specimen belongs to a study of molecular identifiers for immune sequencing clone quantification. The study, taken as a whole, reports: Barcodes shared by identical TCR molecules could lead to underestimated sizes of highly expanded clones.

TCRdb ran MiXCR on the PCR reads and lists one entry per CDR3 protein. The data contain approximately 670,000 distinct CDR3 sequences, 20% of them singletons. Sequenced sample: naive CD8+ T cells from blood, with Jurkat cell RNA spiked in. Subset reported: FACS-sorted CD8+CD4-CCR7+CD45RA+ naive T cells. This sequence was found in a human donor in good health. Some libraries in this study had Jurkat cell RNA spiked in.

The CDR3 spells CASNPRGGGSDTQYF. DNA of the CDR3: TGTGCCAGTAATCCGAGAGGGGGTGGCTCAGATACGCAGTATTTT. This chain connects TRBV19 to TRBJ2-3, with a possible D match to TRBD1 (6 bases). CDR3 length: 15 residues. CDR1 is LNHDA, CDR2 SQIVND, per germline (reference sequence). With 7 bases removed from V and 4 bases from J, the gap between germline ends came to 18 bases. Based on the CDR3 plus reference TRBV19 and TRBJ2-3, the full variable domain is DGGITQSPKYLFRKEGQNVTLSCEQNLNHDAMYWYRQDPGQGLRLIYYSQIVNDFQKGDIAEGYSVSREKKESFPLTVTSAQKNPTAFYLCASNPRGGGSDTQYFGPGTRLTVL.